This T cell receptor beta chain was recorded in a study of blood T cell repertoires in COVID-19. Study overall: COVID-19 samples collected from the United States, Italy and Spain covered acute and convalescent phases. PBMCs, B-cell-depleted T cells, or T cells provided the cDNA or gDNA that made up the material.

The CDR3 totals 14 residues. Germline-derived CDR1 and CDR2 are SEHNR and FQNEAQ (reference sequence). Trimming took 4 bases from V and 0 from J, leaving 9 bases between them. Some clones are missing from TCRdb's copy, which holds only in-frame ones; the method was immunoSEQ multiplex PCR. Altogether around 250,000 clones are present, 86% being singletons, with the ten largest covering about 1.6%. This rearrangement joins TRBV7-9 to TRBJ1-1, with a weak D call TRBD1 (6 bases). The receptor was isolated from a woman in her fifties or sixties who had recovered from COVID-19. Input material: peripheral blood. This CDR3 is CASSSQGLNTEAFF. CDR3 coding DNA: TGTGCCAGCAGCTCGCAGGGGTTGAACACTGAAGCTTTCTTT.